This TCR beta chain stems from a study of beta chain features in type 1 diabetes. Study summary: No age, gender or cell yield differences were seen between patients and healthy donors. Study-level findings and limits: Researchers cautioned that cDNA sequencing could over-represent cells with high TCR expression. Moderately but significantly shorter TCRB CDR3s were found in Type 1 diabetes patients in all four CD4+ subsets.

What was sequenced were expressed TCRB transcripts, since all of the isolated RNA had been reverse transcribed. Using immunoSEQ multiplex PCR, the repertoire was profiled, and TCRdb retains in-frame clones only, with some absent. The sample holds approximately 280,000 clones, around 16% seen once. V was pared by 4 bases and J by 7 bases, with 10 bases of the junction left unmatched. Germline CDR1 is SGHNT and CDR2 is YYREEE (reference sequence). This CDR3 has 14 amino acids. In this sample, this clone turned up a few times. Its antigen is unknown. Each of the CD4+ naive, central memory, regulatory and stem cell-like memory populations was sorted via CD45RO/CCR7/CD25/CD127/CD95/CD27.

The sequence was obtained from a man younger than 35 with type 1 diabetes. The chain uses TRBV5-4 and TRBJ2-7; TRBD1 matches at 8 bases. Sequencing was performed on naive CD4+ T cells from blood. CDR3 loop: CASSLPTGEREQYF. In DNA, the CDR3 is TGTGCCAGCAGCCTACCGACAGGGGAGAGGGAGCAGTACTTC.